A single sample is the source of the 4 T cell receptor beta chains below, sequenced in a study of CD4 T cells in relation to SARS-CoV-2 and coronaviruses. Before the COVID-19 pandemic, during about 2011-2019, CD4+ T cells were taken from unexposed donors. CD4+ T cells were isolated from the cells after 10 days of culture. TCRdb's copy holds only in-frame clones and misses some; the assay was immunoSEQ multiplex PCR. The table records more than 25,000 clones, 76% of them present only once. Their recognized antigens are unknown. The sequencing sample was made of CD4+ T cells from PBMCs, cultured in vitro. The receptors shown here come from a human donor in good health.

This sequence joins TRBV30 and TRBJ1-2; D gene unclear. Per germline, CDR1 GTSNPN and CDR2 SVGIG (reference sequence). V gave up 3 bases and J gave up 3 bases, with 14 bases separating them. The CDR3 extends over 14 amino acids. The CDR3, as DNA: TGTGCCTGGAGCCTTAACAGTGATGACTATGGCTACACCTTC. It yields the protein CAWSLNSDDYGYTF.

This chain links TRBV4-1 with TRBJ1-3; D uncertain. V shed 6 bases and J shed 0 bases, with 9 bases lying between them. This CDR3 is built from 14 residues. The germline gives CDR1 MGHRA, CDR2 YSYEKL. CDR3 nucleotides: TGCGCCAGCAGGGCCCGAAACTCTGGAAACACCATATATTTT. Translating gives CASRARNSGNTIYF.

Only a few counts were recorded for this clone. The V and J genes are TRBV9 and TRBJ1-1; possibly TRBD1 for D (5 bases). The CDR3 runs to 12 residues. V was clipped by 6 bases and J by 3 bases, with 9 bases between them. Germline CDR1 is SGDLS and CDR2 is YYNGEE. The CDR3 coding sequence is TGTGCCAGCAATCGGGGGGACACTGAAGCTTTCTTT. This translates into CASNRGDTEAFF.

This chain uses TRBV12-3 or TRBV12-4 with TRBJ2-7; D may be TRBD2 (6 bases). The CDR3 length is 13 residues. The ends were cut back, 1 base at V and 7 bases at J, with 11 bases in the middle. This CDR3 reads CASSLGGEREQYF. Here the CDR3 DNA reads TGTGCCAGCAGTTTAGGCGGGGAACGAGAGCAGTACTTC.